One and the same sample provided the 20 T cell receptor beta chains below, sequenced in a study of glioma-infiltrating T cells after dendritic cell vaccination (TCRdb year 2016). Library preparation employed the immunoSEQ multiplex PCR assay. TCRdb limited this immuneACCESS table to in-frame rearrangements with V and J called. A share of clones is missing; checked studies link under half to unresolved V genes, and the rest is unexplained. The sample table records some 73,000 clones; around 80% of these occur just once. The ten largest clonotypes hold 2.1% of the sample. This material consisted of blood, taken before dendritic cell vaccination. These receptors all come from a human donor with glioblastoma.

This clone was picked up a small number of times. The chain uses TRBV10-3 and TRBJ1-1, with D perhaps matching TRBD1 (6 bases). This CDR3 is 15 amino acids long. From germline, CDR1 is ENHRY and CDR2 SYGVKD. Trimming took off 3 bases at V and 4 bases at J, with 15 bases between the two ends. The CDR3 region has the DNA TGTGCCATCAGTGACCCGGGGACACACTCCACTGAAGCTTTCTTT. Its translation is CAISDPGTHSTEAFF.

This chain connects TRBV2 to TRBJ2-5; no firm D call. This CDR3 contains 11 residues. V dropped 8 bases and J dropped 2 bases, with 6 bases sitting between them. In germline, CDR1 is SNHLY, CDR2 FYNNEI. The CDR3 region is CASLQQETQYF. For the CDR3, the DNA is TGTGCCAGCTTACAGCAAGAGACCCAGTACTTC.

J is TRBJ1-4 and V is TRBV5-1; possibly TRBD1 for D (5 bases). The V gene lost 2 bases and the J gene lost 0 bases, with 8 bases spanning the gap. There are 15 residues in the CDR3. Germline-derived CDR1 and CDR2 are SGHRS and YFSETQ. CDR3 sequence: CASSLGTTTNEKLFF. In nucleotides, the CDR3 is TGCGCCAGCAGCTTAGGGACTACAACTAATGAAAAACTGTTTTTT.

The chain recombines TRBV27 with TRBJ1-1; the D gene is possibly TRBD1 (5 bases). This CDR3 contains 15 residues. V lost 5 bases to trimming and J lost 1 base, with 14 bases between them. CDR1 and CDR2 (germline): MNHEY, SMNVEV (reference sequence). CDR3 sequence (DNA): TGTGCCAGCAGTCCGCTTGGGGGAGGGAACACTGAAGCTTTCTTT. Translation gives CASSPLGGGNTEAFF.

The chain links TRBV28 to TRBJ1-5, with no clear D. Trimming removed 7 bases at V and 4 bases at J, with 14 bases between. CDR3 length: 14 residues. CDR1 is MDHEN, CDR2 SYDVKM, per germline. CDR3 amino acids: CASMGGRRNQPQHF. CDR3 in DNA: TGTGCCAGCATGGGAGGGCGCAGGAATCAGCCCCAGCATTTT. Based on the CDR3 plus reference TRBV28 and TRBJ1-5, the full variable domain is DVKVTQSSRYLVKRTGEKVFLECVQDMDHENMFWYRQDPGLGLRLIYFSYDVKMKEKGDIPEGYSVSREKKERFSLILESASTNQTSMYLCASMGGRRNQPQHFGDGTRLSIL.

The table lists this clone with a count of one. The chain has TRBV9 and TRBJ2-5; 7 positions agree with TRBD2. Germline-derived CDR1 and CDR2 are SGDLS and YYNGEE. Germline trimming cut 2 bases from V and 5 bases from J; bases unmatched to any gene: 9. CDR3 length: 15 amino acids. The CDR3 DNA sequence: TGTGCCAGCAGCGTTGGAGGGAGGGCCGGGGAGACCCAGTACTTC. It is translated as CASSVGGRAGETQYF. The full variable domain, in which reference TRBV9 and TRBJ2-5 provide the parts outside the CDR3, is DSGVTQTPKHLITATGQRVTLRCSPRSGDLSVYWYQQSLDQGLQFLIQYYNGEERAKGNILERFSAQQFPDLHSELNLSSLELGDSALYFCASSVGGRAGETQYFGPGTRLLVL.

This rearrangement joins TRBV11-2 to TRBJ2-7; 9 bases fit TRBD2. Germline loops: CDR1 SGHAT, CDR2 FQNNGV. The trim removed 1 base at V and 4 bases at J, leaving 11 bases unmatched. This CDR3 has 17 amino acids. The CDR3 nucleotides read TGTGCCAGCAGCTTAGGATGGGGCGGGAGGGAGCTTTACGAGCAGTACGTC. It specifies CASSLGWGGRELYEQYV.

The J gene is TRBJ1-2, the V gene TRBV5-4; D is undetermined. CDR1 and CDR2 from the germline V gene are SGHNT and YYREEE (reference sequence). V gave up 3 bases and J gave up 5 bases, with 17 bases separating them. The CDR3 is 15 residues long. This CDR3 is CASSSINGFGYGYTF. The CDR3 DNA is TGTGCCAGCAGCTCTATAAACGGGTTCGGATATGGCTACACCTTC.

This clone came up once. The chain is built from TRBV5-6 and TRBJ2-5, with TRBD2 matching over 7 bases. The CDR3 is 18 residues long. The V gene's germline CDR1 is SGHDT and CDR2 YYEEEE. Losses at the gene ends were 4 bases for V and 0 bases for J; bases not matched to a gene: 15. The CDR3 bases are TGTGCCAGCAGCCCGATTGGGGGAGGGAACCGGAACCAAGAGACCCAGTACTTC. This sequence encodes CASSPIGGGNRNQETQYF. The variable domain in full, completed from reference TRBV5-6 and TRBJ2-5, reads DAGVTQSPTHLIKTRGQQVTLRCSPKSGHDTVSWYQQALGQGPQFIFQYYEEEERQRGNFPDRFSGHQFPNYSSELNVNALLLGDSALYLCASSPIGGGNRNQETQYFGPGTRLLVL.

This clone was seen only once. The chain employs TRBV7-9 and TRBJ2-1; D is perhaps TRBD2 (6 bases). CDR1 is SEHNR, CDR2 FQNEAQ, per germline (reference sequence). The CDR3 totals 11 residues. Trimming took off 9 bases at V and 4 bases at J, with 7 bases between the two ends. CDR3 amino acids: CASREYNEQFF. Here the CDR3 DNA reads TGTGCCAGTCGGGAGTACAATGAGCAGTTCTTC.

This rearrangement joins TRBV21-1 to TRBJ1-4; the table names TRBD1, a call not compared with the DNA. TRBV21-1 is classified as a pseudogene. The CDR3 has 17 residues. In DNA, the CDR3 is TGTGCCAGCAGCAAGGACAGGGGTAGGATGGCTAATGAAAAACTGTTTTTT. This gives the protein CASSKDRGRMANEKLFF.

The chain couples TRBV19 to TRBJ2-7, with TRBD2 identical over 11 bases. CDR1 LNHDA and CDR2 SQIVND come from the germline V gene (reference sequence). V gave up 5 bases and J gave up 7 bases; unmatched junction bases: 4. The CDR3 contains 13 residues. CDR3 protein: CASSERLAGEQYV. CDR3 nucleotides: TGTGCCAGTAGTGAACGACTAGCGGGGGAGCAGTACGTC.

V and J are TRBV6-1 and TRBJ1-5, with D possibly being TRBD1 (6 bases). Germline CDR1 and CDR2: MNHNS and SASEGT. CDR3 length equals 15 residues. Between the trimmed V and J ends, which lost 4 bases and 2 bases, there was a span of 12 bases. The CDR3 sequence: CASSGGGAGNQPQHF. For the CDR3, the DNA is TGTGCCAGCAGTGGAGGGGGGGCCGGCAATCAGCCCCAGCATTTT.

The genes are TRBV6-1 and TRBJ2-1, with 11 bases identical to TRBD2. This CDR3 is 15 amino acids long. The germline gives CDR1 MNHNS, CDR2 SASEGT. With V trimmed by 6 bases and J by 10 bases, 11 bases remained unmatched. CDR3: CASRTIAGGLVEQFF. The CDR3 coding sequence is TGTGCCAGCAGGACCATAGCGGGGGGGCTAGTAGAGCAGTTCTTC.

The V gene is TRBV27, the J gene TRBJ2-3; 8 positions match TRBD2. The V segment lost 5 bases and the J segment 5 bases; nucleotides outside the gene matches: 9. The germline gives CDR1 MNHEY, CDR2 SMNVEV (reference sequence). The CDR3 extends over 15 amino acids. The CDR3 region is CASSASGGPGDTQYF. The CDR3 DNA is TGTGCCAGCAGTGCTTCGGGAGGGCCGGGAGATACGCAGTATTTT.

This clone is a singleton in its sample. The chain links TRBV5-1 to TRBJ2-1; 9 bases agree with TRBD2. J lost 1 base, V lost 4 bases, and 6 bases had no gene match. The CDR3 spans 16 residues. Per germline, CDR1 SGHRS and CDR2 YFSETQ. The CDR3 DNA reads TGCGCCAGCAGCCCCTCCCTAGCGGGGTCCTACAATGAGCAGTTCTTC. As protein: CASSPSLAGSYNEQFF. The full variable domain, rest sourced from reference TRBV5-1 and TRBJ2-1, is KAGVTQTPRYLIKTRGQQVTLSCSPISGHRSVSWYQQTPGQGLQFLFEYFSETQRNKGNFPGRFSGRQFSNSRSEMNVSTLELGDSALYLCASSPSLAGSYNEQFFGPGTRLTVL.

The rearrangement uses TRBV10-3 and TRBJ2-3; D perhaps matches TRBD2 (5 bases). CDR1 is ENHRY and CDR2 is SYGVKD in the germline V gene. This CDR3 has 14 amino acids. Trimming took 0 bases from V and 4 from J, leaving 8 bases between them. The CDR3 spells CAISESTGSDTQYF. CDR3 nucleotide sequence: TGTGCCATCAGTGAGTCGACGGGGTCAGATACGCAGTATTTT.

V usage is TRBV6-1 and J usage is TRBJ2-5; 7 bases line up with TRBD2. Germline V CDR1 and CDR2: MNHNS, SASEGT. The junction had 8 bases not matched to a gene; V was cut back by 1 base and J by 9 bases. The CDR3 totals 14 residues. The CDR3 region has the DNA TGTGCCAGCAGTGAAGTTGGGGGGGGGTTGTCCCAGTACTTC. It translates to CASSEVGGGLSQYF.

The chain employs TRBV10-3 and TRBJ2-2, with D possibly TRBD2 on 6 matching bases. There are 16 residues in the CDR3. Germline CDR1 and CDR2: ENHRY and SYGVKD. V lost 0 bases and J lost 3, with 11 bases in between. DNA of the CDR3: TGTGCCATCAGTGAGTCTAGCGGAAGCTACACCGGGGAGCTGTTTTTT. Its translation is CAISESSGSYTGELFF.

The chain combines TRBV29-1 with TRBJ1-5, with D perhaps matching TRBD1 (5 bases). This CDR3 is built from 13 residues. The V end was cut by 7 bases, the J end by 7 bases, with 17 bases between. The germline gives CDR1 SQVTM, CDR2 ANQGSEA. Here the CDR3 reads CSAGPGVGQPQHF. CDR3 nucleotides: TGCAGCGCTGGTCCGGGGGTAGGGCAGCCCCAGCATTTT.